These T cell receptor beta chains were read from a single sample in a study of blood T cell repertoires in COVID-19. TCRdb's table, derived via immunoSEQ multiplex PCR, lists solely in-frame clones and lacks some. The table has about 69,000 clones, 90% seen once. The sample consisted of peripheral blood. The receptors were gathered from a man aged 50 to 59 with acute or convalescent COVID-19. CDR3s include the opening cysteine and the closing phenylalanine or tryptophan. D genes are given only for firm matches. Part of the rows lack a size; the others show once, few, many or a class for expanded clones.

TRBJ2-7,TRBV11-3,few,-,CASSPGAGSYEQYF,TGTGCCAGCAGCCCCGGTGCGGGCTCCTACGAGCAGTACTTC
TRBJ2-6,TRBV21-1,-,-,CASSKKDTDSGANVLTF,TGTGCCAGCAGCAAAAAAGATACAGACTCTGGGGCCAACGTCCTGACTTTC
TRBJ2-7,TRBV6-5,-,-,CASSSPQRGGEQYF,TGTGCCAGCAGTTCCCCCCAACGAGGCGGCGAGCAGTACTTC
TRBJ1-2,TRBV19,-,-,CASSPTKNSNYGYTF,TGTGCCAGTAGTCCTACTAAGAATTCTAACTATGGCTACACCTTC
TRBJ1-1,TRBV24-1,-,TRBD1,CATSDRTGEAFF,TGTGCCACCAGTGACAGGACAGGGGAAGCTTTCTTT
TRBJ2-2,TRBV11-2,-,-,CASSPVISTGELFF,TGTGCCAGCAGCCCCGTCATTAGCACCGGGGAGCTGTTTTTT
TRBJ1-2,TRBV19,-,TRBD1,CASSLDRNYGYTF,TGTGCCAGTAGTTTGGACAGGAACTATGGCTACACCTTC
TRBJ2-5,TRBV11-2,-,-,CASSLSRGFQETQYF,TGTGCCAGCAGCTTAAGTAGGGGGTTCCAAGAGACCCAGTACTTC
TRBJ2-4,TRBV6-5,-,TRBD1,CASSRKGAITLGYF,TGTGCCAGCAGCCGTAAGGGGGCGATTACCTTAGGGTACTTC
TRBJ2-2,TRBV20-1,-,TRBD2,CSASRAGGGAGELFF,TGCAGTGCTAGTCGGGCGGGCGGGGGGGCCGGGGAGCTGTTTTTT
TRBJ1-2,TRBV30,-,-,CAGRGSVGYTF,TGTGCCGGTAGAGGAAGTGTAGGCTACACCTTC
TRBJ2-7,TRBV21-1,-,-,CAKPGQGPYEQYF,TGTGCCAAGCCGGGACAGGGCCCTTACGAGCAGTACTTC
TRBJ2-2,TRBV10-3,-,TRBD2,CAIRGGLAGGRHRGAVF,TGTGCCATCAGGGGGGGACTAGCGGGAGGAAGACACCGGGGAGCTGTTTTT
TRBJ2-2,TRBV10-3,-,TRBD2,CAIRGLAGVTGELFF,TGTGCCATCAGGGGACTAGCGGGAGTTACCGGGGAGCTGTTTTTT
TRBJ2-1,TRBV3-1/TRBV3-2,-,-,CASSLTALGGGGEQFF,TGTGCCAGCAGCCTAACCGCCCTGGGTGGGGGAGGTGAGCAGTTCTTC
TRBJ1-1,TRBV19,-,-,CASSITTDGIEAFF,TGTGCCAGTAGTATAACCACAGACGGGATTGAAGCTTTCTTT
TRBJ2-3,TRBV10-2,-,TRBD2,CASTPAGADTQYF,TGCGCCAGCACCCCAGCGGGAGCAGATACGCAGTATTTT
TRBJ1-1,TRBV24-1,-,TRBD1,CATSGTDRGRTEAFF,TGTGCCACCAGCGGGACAGACAGGGGAAGAACTGAAGCTTTCTTT
TRBJ1-5,TRBV7-8,-,TRBD1,CASSKQGARNNQPQHF,TGTGCCAGCAGCAAACAGGGGGCCCGGAACAATCAGCCCCAGCATTTT
TRBJ2-1,TRBV9,-,-,CASGPSGWEQFF,TGTGCCAGCGGCCCCTCGGGATGGGAGCAGTTCTTC
TRBJ1-5,TRBV6-4,-,-,CASSGTSNQPQHF,TGTGCCAGCAGTGGGACAAGCAATCAGCCCCAGCATTTT
TRBJ2-7,TRBV6-6,-,-,CASSSLAGTIYEQYF,TGTGCCAGCAGTTCGTTGGCGGGAACGATCTACGAGCAGTACTTC
TRBJ2-7,TRBV6-5,-,-,CASSSRDEQYF,TGTGCCAGCAGTTCCCGGGACGAGCAGTACTTC
TRBJ1-4,TRBV9,-,TRBD1,CASSVGQGDEKLFF,TGTGCCAGCAGCGTAGGACAGGGGGATGAAAAACTGTTTTTT
TRBJ1-2,TRBV18,-,-,CASSLQTGSGHGYTF,TGTGCCAGCTCACTCCAAACAGGGTCGGGGCATGGCTACACCTTC
TRBJ2-7,TRBV19,-,-,CASSFALGSYEQYF,TGTGCCAGTAGTTTCGCGCTCGGCTCCTACGAGCAGTACTTC
TRBJ1-5,TRBV12-5,-,-,CASGKQEQGDQPQHF,TGTGCTAGTGGTAAACAAGAACAGGGTGATCAGCCCCAGCATTTT
TRBJ1-1,TRBV5-5,-,TRBD1,CASSFRGETEAFF,TGTGCCAGCAGCTTCAGGGGGGAAACTGAAGCTTTCTTT
TRBJ2-5,TRBV19,few,TRBD1,CASSTRDSKETQYF,TGTGCCAGTAGTACCAGGGACAGCAAAGAGACCCAGTACTTC
TRBJ1-5,TRBV18,-,-,CASSPTFIDRLNDQPQHF,TGTGCCAGCTCACCAACCTTTATCGACAGGTTAAACGATCAGCCCCAGCATTTT
TRBJ1-6,TRBV19,few,-,CASSSDRSVSPLHF,TGTGCCAGTAGTAGTGACAGGTCGGTTTCACCCCTCCACTTT
TRBJ2-1,TRBV5-1,-,TRBD2,CASSLRWASGTNEQFF,TGCGCCAGCAGCTTGAGGTGGGCTAGCGGGACCAATGAGCAGTTCTTC